Following are 18 T cell receptor beta chains from one sample sequenced in a study of brain T cells in children with intractable seizures (dated by TCRdb to the early 2020s). This specimen's time point label, per the study, means: resected brain tissue, or blood drawn just prior to surgery. Library generation was performed with the immunoSEQ multiplex PCR assay. This immuneACCESS table, as held by TCRdb, lists in-frame sequences with V and J called but not all clones. Of the missing ones, under half trace to an unresolved V gene in checked studies; the others have no known cause. Counted in this sample were fewer than 150,000 clones; roughly 94% of them appeared once. The top ten constitute about 3.8% of the sample. The sample in question was peripheral blood, obtained at surgery. The receptors originated from a boy less than two years old with hemimegalencephaly and intractable seizures.

CDR3 DNA: TGTGCCAGCAGTGTAACCCTCGGCAGGGGGATCCTCGGGGGGCAGTACTTC. Residues: CASSVTLGRGILGGQYF. J is TRBJ2-7 and V is TRBV6-1; possible D gene TRBD1, 7 bases. Trimming removed 4 bases at V and 9 bases at J, with 28 bases between. Germline-derived CDR1 and CDR2 are MNHNS and SASEGT. The CDR3 sequence is 17 residues long.

The chain employs TRBV11-2 and TRBJ1-3, with 9 bases that match TRBD1. The V segment lost 3 bases and the J segment 0 bases; nucleotides outside the gene matches: 0. Germline CDR1 SGHAT, CDR2 FQNNGV. This CDR3 spans 15 amino acids. The CDR3 DNA is TGTGCCAGCAGCTTGACAGGGGGCTCTGGAAACACCATATATTTT. Residues: CASSLTGGSGNTIYF. The variable domain in full, with the rest retrieved from reference TRBV11-2 and TRBJ1-3, is EAGVAQSPRYKIIEKRQSVAFWCNPISGHATLYWYQQILGQGPKLLIQFQNNGVVDDSQLPKDRFSAERLKGVDSTLKIQPAKLEDSAVYLCASSLTGGSGNTIYFGEGSWLTVV.

This chain uses TRBV6-5 with TRBJ2-5; no clear D. V lost 5 bases and J 5 bases, leaving 6 bases between the germline ends. Germline CDR1 and CDR2: MNHEY and SVGAGI. CDR3 length: 11 residues. In nucleotides, the CDR3 is TGTGCCAGCAGTCCAAAGGAGACCCAGTACTTC. Translating it yields CASSPKETQYF.

V usage is TRBV5-1 and J usage is TRBJ1-4; D not resolved. The CDR3 extends over 15 amino acids. CDR1 is SGHRS and CDR2 is YFSETQ in the germline V gene. V lost 0 bases to trimming and J lost 3 bases, with 9 bases between them. CDR3: CASSLGAVANEKLFF. In DNA, the CDR3 is TGCGCCAGCAGCTTGGGGGCAGTTGCTAATGAAAAACTGTTTTTT.

This clone turned up a few times. V and J are TRBV3-1 (or the pseudogene TRBV3-2) and TRBJ2-7; D assignment may be TRBD1 or TRBD2 (5 bases each). This CDR3 is 11 amino acids long. V was cut by 4 bases and J by 5 bases, with 6 bases left in between. The germline V gene has CDR1 LGHDT and CDR2 YNNKEL (reference sequence). In DNA, the CDR3 is TGTGCCAGCAGCCGGGGACACGAGCAGTACTTC. It is translated as CASSRGHEQYF.

This rearrangement joins TRBV18 to TRBJ1-3; D is undetermined. Per germline, CDR1 KGHSH and CDR2 LQKENI. CDR3 length: 18 amino acids. V was clipped by 3 bases and J by 1 base, with 19 bases between them. CDR3 nucleotides: TGTGCCAGCTCACCCCTCCCGCCAGGACCGAGATCTGGAAACACCATATATTTT. Translating gives CASSPLPPGPRSGNTIYF.

V gene TRBV24-1 combines with J gene TRBJ2-5; possibly TRBD1 for D (5 bases). V dropped 5 bases and J dropped 2 bases, with 14 bases sitting between them. The CDR3 has 15 amino acids. From germline, CDR1 is KGHDR and CDR2 SFDVKD. The CDR3: CATSALDTGQETQYF. As DNA, the CDR3 is TGTGCCACCAGTGCGTTGGACACAGGTCAAGAGACCCAGTACTTC.

This clone appeared once. V and J are TRBV13 and TRBJ2-5; D is possibly TRBD2 (6 bases). The CDR3 totals 13 residues. Germline CDR1 reads PRHDT; CDR2 reads FYEKMQ (reference sequence). The germline V and J ends were trimmed by 5 bases and 1 base, with 8 bases remaining between them. The CDR3 sequence is CASSRDSQETQYF. DNA of the CDR3: TGTGCCAGCAGCCGGGACTCCCAAGAGACCCAGTACTTC. The entire variable domain, with the rest obtained from reference TRBV13 and TRBJ2-5, is as follows: AAGVIQSPRHLIKEKRETATLKCYPIPRHDTVYWYQQGPGQDPQFLISFYEKMQSDKGSIPDRFSAQQFSDYHSELNMSSLELGDSALYFCASSRDSQETQYFGPGTRLLVL.

This CDR3 reads CASRTSAPYEQYF. For the CDR3, the DNA is TGTGCCAGCAGGACTAGCGCTCCCTACGAGCAGTACTTC. The V and J genes are TRBV6-5 and TRBJ2-7; the match to TRBD2 covers 8 bases. V trimming: 6 bases; J trimming: 2 bases; junction bases outside the gene matches: 3. Germline CDR1 reads MNHEY; CDR2 reads SVGAGI. The CDR3 has 13 residues.

The chain couples TRBV2 to TRBJ2-3; D is unresolved. This CDR3 is 14 amino acids long. Germline V gene data show CDR1 as SNHLY and CDR2 as FYNNEI. V was shortened by 6 bases and J by 0 bases, with 10 bases between the two germline ends. The DNA for the CDR3 is TGTGCCAGCAGGGGCCATCTTAGCACAGATACGCAGTATTTT. It translates to CASRGHLSTDTQYF.

This chain joins TRBV29-1 and TRBJ2-7, with TRBD2 matching 8 bases. Germline lookup yields CDR1 SQVTM and CDR2 ANQGSEA. V dropped 4 bases and J dropped 0; count of bases not matched to a gene: 2. The CDR3 is made up of 13 amino acids. CDR3 in amino acids: CSVAGTSSYEQYF. The CDR3 nucleotides read TGCAGCGTTGCCGGGACTAGCTCCTACGAGCAGTACTTC.

In DNA, the CDR3 is TGTGCCAGCAGCCCAACCGCGGTTTCACCCCTCCACTTT. It specifies CASSPTAVSPLHF. The rearrangement links TRBV7-3 to TRBJ1-6; D is uncertain. The CDR3 is made up of 13 amino acids. V gave up 5 bases and J gave up 9 bases, with 11 bases separating them. Germline values: CDR1 SGHTA, CDR2 FQGTGA.

V and J are TRBV11-3 and TRBJ2-7, with TRBD1 matching 8 bases. V trimming: 3 bases; J trimming: 3 bases; junction bases outside the gene matches: 10. The V gene's germline CDR1 is SGHNT and CDR2 YENEEA. This CDR3 spans 16 amino acids. Here the CDR3 reads CASSFFMTGDYYEQYF. In nucleotides, the CDR3 is TGTGCCAGCAGCTTCTTTATGACAGGGGATTACTACGAGCAGTACTTC.

The genes are TRBV27 and TRBJ2-7; no clear D. V lost 4 bases, J lost 3 bases, and 10 bases lay in between. Germline V gene data show CDR1 as MNHEY and CDR2 as SMNVEV (reference sequence). The length of the CDR3 is 13 residues. CDR3 sequence reads: CASSSTFNYEQYF. The CDR3 nucleotides read TGTGCCAGCAGTTCCACCTTCAACTACGAGCAGTACTTC.

This chain links TRBV24-1 with TRBJ2-2; D possibly uses TRBD1 or TRBD2 (6 bases each). The CDR3 sequence is 15 residues long. Per germline, CDR1 KGHDR and CDR2 SFDVKD. Trimming took 7 bases from V and 5 from J, leaving 16 bases between them. The CDR3 is CATRGGQPGTGELFF. DNA for the CDR3: TGTGCCACCAGGGGGGGACAACCCGGGACCGGGGAGCTGTTTTTT.

The chain couples TRBV6-2 or TRBV6-3 to TRBJ1-5; perhaps TRBD1 as D (5 bases). The germline V gene has CDR1 MNHEY and CDR2 SVGEGT. The V end was cut by 4 bases, the J end by 6 bases, with 13 bases between. The CDR3 consists of 14 residues. This CDR3 is CASSLEGGTQPQHF. Written as DNA, the CDR3 is TGTGCCAGCAGTTTAGAGGGAGGGACTCAGCCCCAGCATTTT.

The gene calls are TRBV4-3 and TRBJ2-7, with a possible D match to TRBD1 (6 bases). V was cut by 0 bases and J by 3 bases, with 9 bases left in between. CDR1 is LGHNA and CDR2 is YSLEER in the germline V gene. The CDR3 consists of 14 residues. CDR3 DNA: TGCGCCAGCAGCCAAGAGAAGGGGGACTACGAGCAGTACTTC. It codes for CASSQEKGDYEQYF.

The chain uses TRBV2 and TRBJ2-5; D call uncertain. Between the trimmed V and J ends, which lost 10 bases and 3 bases, there was a span of 15 bases. The CDR3 is 13 residues long. Germline CDR1 and CDR2: SNHLY and FYNNEI. CDR3 in amino acids: CATSMPGEETQYF. CDR3 in DNA: TGTGCCACCTCTATGCCAGGCGAAGAGACCCAGTACTTC.